The clone carrying this T cell receptor (beta chain) was seen a single time. This specimen belongs to a study of blood T cells in healthy people across ages. A second PCR, run for roughly 6 to 11 cycles, used a sample-barcoded 5' primer plus a J-beta primer mix. TCRdb re-called the 5' RACE reads with MiXCR, one entry per CDR3 protein. The profile shows approximately 1.5 million distinct CDR3 sequences, roughly 32% of them singletons. CDR3 length: 16 residues. The V gene's germline CDR1 is LGHDT and CDR2 YNNKEL (reference sequence). The V and J ends lost 1 base and 5 bases, in that order; junction bases with no gene match: 8.

The chain employs TRBV3-1 and TRBJ2-1; TRBD2 agrees at 7 bases. This receptor was taken from a woman aged 25-40 years in good health. Sequencing used blood. CDR3 in amino acids: CASSQAGEGSDNEQFF. CDR3 coding DNA: TGTGCCAGCAGCCAAGCCGGGGAGGGAAGCGACAATGAGCAGTTCTTC.